The rows below give T cell receptor beta chains drawn from one sample of a study of T-cell reconstitution after alpha-beta-depleted transplantation in children. TCRdb passed the PCR reads through MiXCR, listing each CDR3 protein once. The sample has roughly 170,000 distinct CDR3 sequences, about 6.8% seen once. Specimen: PBMCs from the stem cell graft donor, collected from the stem cell graft. These TCRs come from a human donor who donated a stem cell graft to a child with Wiskott-Aldrich syndrome. The CDR3 runs from the conserved cysteine through the conserved F or W. The D gene is left open where the match is weak. Clone size is shown for a subset of rows, as once, few, many or a class of expanded clone.

J,D,size,V,DNA,CDR3
TRBJ2-3,.,few,TRBV12-3/TRBV12-4,TGTGCCAGCAGTCGTAGTACCTCATACACAGATACGCAGTATTTT,CASSRSTSYTDTQYF
TRBJ2-5,.,many,TRBV29-1,TGCAGCGCTTGGGCAGGTGCTGAGACCCAGTACTTC,CSAWAGAETQYF
TRBJ2-3,.,many,TRBV29-1,TGCAGCGTTGAAGGTGACTACCCTACGCAGTATTTT,CSVEGDYPTQYF
TRBJ2-1,TRBD2,many,TRBV20-1,TGCAGTGCTAGGGATAGCGGGGGGGTGAACAATGAGCAGTTCTTC,CSARDSGGVNNEQFF
TRBJ1-2,.,many,TRBV20-1,TGCAGTGCTAGAAGTCGCTCCTATGGCTACACCTTC,CSARSRSYGYTF
TRBJ1-5,TRBD1,few,TRBV28,TGTGCCAGCAGCCCTACGGACAGGGGTGATCAGCCCCAGCATTTT,CASSPTDRGDQPQHF
TRBJ2-7,.,.,TRBV4-1,TGCGCCAGCAGCCAAGTAATAAGCAGGGGTGGCTACGAGCAGTACTTC,CASSQVISRGGYEQYF
TRBJ1-3,.,many,TRBV6-1,TGTGCCAGCAGATCTTTGTTTAACTCTGGAAACACCATATATTTT,CASRSLFNSGNTIYF
TRBJ2-7,.,many,TRBV20-1,TGCAGTGCTAGGGCTCTGAGCTACGAGCAGTACTTC,CSARALSYEQYF
TRBJ1-3,.,many,TRBV7-8,TGTGCCAGCAGCTTAGATGGGACTAATGGAAACACCATATATTTT,CASSLDGTNGNTIYF
TRBJ2-3,TRBD2,few,TRBV15,TGTGCCACCAGCAGAGCTACTACTAGCGGGGGGAGCGCAGATACGCAGTATTTT,CATSRATTSGGSADTQYF
TRBJ2-5,TRBD2,few,TRBV6-1,TGTGCCAGCAGCTCCGGACTAGCGGGGGCTCAGCCTGGGGAGACCCAGTACTTC,CASSSGLAGAQPGETQYF
TRBJ1-1,.,many,TRBV29-1,TGCAGCGTTGAATGGAGGAACAGGAACACTGAAGCTTTCTTT,CSVEWRNRNTEAFF
TRBJ2-2,TRBD1,once,TRBV5-1,TGCGCCAGCAGCTTTGCAGCTTTCCGGGACAGGGGGCGCGGCACCGGGGAGCTGTTTTTT,CASSFAAFRDRGRGTGELFF
TRBJ2-1,.,many,TRBV5-1,TGCGCCAGCAGTTTAAAAAGGGCCCTCGACAATGAGCAGTTCTTC,CASSLKRALDNEQFF
TRBJ1-6,TRBD1,many,TRBV5-1,TGCGCCAGCAGCTTGTTCCCCGGACAGGGGTCTTCACCCCTCCACTTT,CASSLFPGQGSSPLHF
TRBJ2-5,TRBD2,many,TRBV20-1,TGCAGTGCTCCATCTGGACTAGCGGGAGGTAGTATCCCAGAGACCCAGTACTTC,CSAPSGLAGGSIPETQYF
TRBJ2-2,.,many,TRBV5-1,TGCGCCAGCAGCTCCCGAGAGGGGGAGCTGTTTTTT,CASSSREGELFF
TRBJ2-7,.,many,TRBV4-1,TGCGCCAGCAGCCAAGATCAGGGTCGTTTGGGGGGGCGGTACGAGCAGTACTTC,CASSQDQGRLGGRYEQYF
TRBJ2-3,.,many,TRBV12-3/TRBV12-4,TGTGCCAGCAGCCCGTGGCCAGGGTCCTCAGATACGCAGTATTTT,CASSPWPGSSDTQYF
TRBJ2-3,.,many,TRBV7-2,TGTGCCAGCAGCCCCCAGACTAGTTTCACAGATACGCAGTATTTT,CASSPQTSFTDTQYF
TRBJ1-1,.,many,TRBV30,TGTGCCTGGTCGGAGCACATGAACACTGAAGCTTTCTTT,CAWSEHMNTEAFF
TRBJ1-2,.,many,TRBV20-1,TGCAGTGCTACTTTCAGTCGGCAGGCGGATGGCTACACCTTC,CSATFSRQADGYTF
TRBJ1-5,.,many,TRBV28,TGTGCCAGCAGTCCCCCCGGACAGCCCCAGCATTTT,CASSPPGQPQHF
TRBJ2-1,.,many,TRBV12-3/TRBV12-4,TGTGCCAGCAGTTTAGTCGGTTCCTACAATGAGCAGTTCTTC,CASSLVGSYNEQFF
TRBJ2-5,.,many,TRBV29-1,TGCAGCGCCCTCTCCGACAGACAAGAGACCCAGTACTTC,CSALSDRQETQYF
TRBJ2-7,.,few,TRBV14,TGTGCCAGCAGCCAACAGCTCGGGTCCTACGAGCAGTACTTC,CASSQQLGSYEQYF
TRBJ1-5,.,many,TRBV20-1,TGCAGTGCTAGAGTGGTAGGGTTACTTAATCAGCCCCAGCATTTT,CSARVVGLLNQPQHF
TRBJ2-2,.,.,TRBV9,TGTGCCAGCAGCGTAGATGGCACCGGGGAGCTGTTTTTT,CASSVDGTGELFF
TRBJ2-5,TRBD1,many,TRBV12-3/TRBV12-4,TGTGCCAGCAGTTTTTACGGACAGGGACCCCAAGAGACCCAGTACTTC,CASSFYGQGPQETQYF
TRBJ2-1,TRBD2,many,TRBV12-3/TRBV12-4,TGTGCCAGCAGTTTTGGCGGGAGCCTGTCCTACAATGAGCAGTTCTTC,CASSFGGSLSYNEQFF
TRBJ1-3,TRBD1,many,TRBV15,TGTGCCACCCGGACAGGTTCTGCTGGAAACACCATATATTTT,CATRTGSAGNTIYF
TRBJ2-1,TRBD2,many,TRBV6-5,TGTGCCAGCAGTTACTCTCCTGGGGAGGGCTACAATGAGCAGTTCTTC,CASSYSPGEGYNEQFF
TRBJ1-2,.,many,TRBV5-1,TGCGCCAGCAGCTTGGATGGCAGAGCTAACTATGGCTACACCTTC,CASSLDGRANYGYTF
TRBJ2-2,.,.,TRBV7-2,TGTGCCAGCAGCTTCGCCCGACCCCGGACCGGGGAGCTGTTTTTT,CASSFARPRTGELFF
TRBJ2-3,TRBD1,.,TRBV19,TGTGCCAGTAGTATAGAACGCGGACAGGGTCTAAGAGATACGCAGTATTTT,CASSIERGQGLRDTQYF
TRBJ2-7,.,many,TRBV11-3,TGTGCCAGCAGCAGCAGCGCCACCTACGAGCAGTACTTC,CASSSSATYEQYF
TRBJ1-5,TRBD1,many,TRBV29-1,TGCAGCGTTGACCCGAGCCGGGACAGGGGGCTATGTAGCAATCAGCCCCAGCATTTT,CSVDPSRDRGLCSNQPQHF
TRBJ2-1,TRBD1,many,TRBV6-1,TGTGCCAGCAGTCCGGGACAGGGGATCGATGAGCAGTTCTTC,CASSPGQGIDEQFF
TRBJ1-1,.,.,TRBV6-1,TGTGCCAGCTCTCGGGTAGGGTCTGAGAATGAAGCTTTCTTT,CASSRVGSENEAFF
TRBJ2-3,.,many,TRBV12-3/TRBV12-4,TGTGCCAGCAGTGAAACTAGTTCTCTCACAGATACGCAGTATTTT,CASSETSSLTDTQYF
TRBJ2-1,TRBD2,many,TRBV20-1,TGCAGTGCGAGACGACTAGCGGACTACAATGAGCAGTTCTTC,CSARRLADYNEQFF
TRBJ2-2,.,.,TRBV5-6,TGTGCCAGCAGCTTGTCTGGAGTCGGGGAGCTGTTTTTT,CASSLSGVGELFF
TRBJ2-6,.,.,TRBV10-3,TGTGCCATCAGTGAGCAAATAAACTCTGGGGCCAACGTCCTGACTTTC,CAISEQINSGANVLTF
TRBJ1-5,.,many,TRBV7-2,TGTGCCAGCAGCCAGAGGGGTAGCAATCAGCCCCAGCATTTT,CASSQRGSNQPQHF
TRBJ1-1,.,few,TRBV5-1,TGCGCCAGCAGCCCCAACCAGGGGCTTAATGAAGCTTTCTTT,CASSPNQGLNEAFF
TRBJ2-1,TRBD2,.,TRBV24-1,TGTGCCACCAGTGCATTGGGTGCTAGCGGGAGTAGGGGATCCTACAATGAGCAGTTCTTC,CATSALGASGSRGSYNEQFF